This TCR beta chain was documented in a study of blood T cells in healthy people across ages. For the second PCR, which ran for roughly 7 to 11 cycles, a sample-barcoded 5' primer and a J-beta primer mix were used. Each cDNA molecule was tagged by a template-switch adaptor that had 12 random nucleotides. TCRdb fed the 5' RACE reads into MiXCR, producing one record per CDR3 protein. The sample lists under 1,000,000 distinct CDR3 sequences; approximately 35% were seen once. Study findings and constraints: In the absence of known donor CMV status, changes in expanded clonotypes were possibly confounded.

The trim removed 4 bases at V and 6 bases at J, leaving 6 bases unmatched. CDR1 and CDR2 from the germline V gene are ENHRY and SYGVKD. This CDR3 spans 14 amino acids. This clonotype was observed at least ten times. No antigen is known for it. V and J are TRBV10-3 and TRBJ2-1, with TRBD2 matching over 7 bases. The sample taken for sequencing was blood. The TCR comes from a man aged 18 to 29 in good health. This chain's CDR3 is CAISGSGAGNEQFF. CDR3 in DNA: TGTGCCATCAGTGGCAGCGGGGCCGGCAATGAGCAGTTCTTC.